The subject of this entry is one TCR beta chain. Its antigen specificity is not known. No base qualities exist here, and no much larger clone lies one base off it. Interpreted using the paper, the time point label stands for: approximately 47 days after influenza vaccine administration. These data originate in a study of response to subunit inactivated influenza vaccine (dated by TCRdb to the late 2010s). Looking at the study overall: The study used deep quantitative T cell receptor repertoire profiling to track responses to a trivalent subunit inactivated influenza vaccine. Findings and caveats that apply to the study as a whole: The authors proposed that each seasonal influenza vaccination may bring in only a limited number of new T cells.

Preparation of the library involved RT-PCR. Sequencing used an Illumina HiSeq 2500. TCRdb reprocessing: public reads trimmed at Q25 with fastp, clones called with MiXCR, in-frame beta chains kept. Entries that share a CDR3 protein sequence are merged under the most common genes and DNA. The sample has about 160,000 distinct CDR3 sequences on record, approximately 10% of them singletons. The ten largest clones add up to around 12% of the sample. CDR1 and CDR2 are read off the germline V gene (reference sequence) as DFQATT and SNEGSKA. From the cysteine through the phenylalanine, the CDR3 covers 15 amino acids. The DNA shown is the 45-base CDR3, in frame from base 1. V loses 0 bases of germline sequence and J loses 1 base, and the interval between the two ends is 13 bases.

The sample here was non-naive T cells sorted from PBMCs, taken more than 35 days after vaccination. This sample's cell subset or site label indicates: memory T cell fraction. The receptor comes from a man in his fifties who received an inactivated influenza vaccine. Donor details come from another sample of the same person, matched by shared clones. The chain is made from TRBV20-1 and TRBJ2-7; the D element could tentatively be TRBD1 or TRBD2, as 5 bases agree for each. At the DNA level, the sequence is TGCAGTGCTAGAGATGTCCAGGGACGATCCTACGAGCAGTACTTC. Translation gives CSARDVQGRSYEQYF.